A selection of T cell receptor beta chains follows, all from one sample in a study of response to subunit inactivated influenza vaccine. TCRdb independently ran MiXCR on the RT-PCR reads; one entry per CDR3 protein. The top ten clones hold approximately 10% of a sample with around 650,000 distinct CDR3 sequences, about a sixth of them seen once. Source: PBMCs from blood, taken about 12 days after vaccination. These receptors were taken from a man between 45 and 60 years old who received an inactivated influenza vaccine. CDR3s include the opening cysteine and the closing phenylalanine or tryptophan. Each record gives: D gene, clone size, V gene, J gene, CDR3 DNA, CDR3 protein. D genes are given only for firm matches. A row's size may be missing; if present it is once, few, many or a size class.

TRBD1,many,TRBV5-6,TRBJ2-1,TGTGCCAGCAGTGGGACAGGGTTCTCCTACAATGAGCAGTTCTTC,CASSGTGFSYNEQFF
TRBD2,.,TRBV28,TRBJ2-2,TGTGCCAGCTGCCGCGGGACTACGTACACCGGGGAGCTGTTTTTT,CASCRGTTYTGELFF
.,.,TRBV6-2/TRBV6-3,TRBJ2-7,TGTGCCAGCACCCAAACGTACGGATCCTACGAGCAGTACTTC,CASTQTYGSYEQYF
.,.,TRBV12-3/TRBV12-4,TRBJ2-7,TGTGCCAGCAGTTTAGGGCCACCCTACGAGCAGTACTTC,CASSLGPPYEQYF
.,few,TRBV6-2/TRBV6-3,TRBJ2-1,TGTGCCAGCAGTCCTCGTGGACAATACAATGAGCAGTTCTTC,CASSPRGQYNEQFF
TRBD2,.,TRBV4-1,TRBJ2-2,TGCGCCAGCAGCCGCCGAACCGGGACTAGCGGGAGACCACGGGTCACCGGGGAGCTGTTTTTT,CASSRRTGTSGRPRVTGELFF
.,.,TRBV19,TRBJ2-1,TGTGCCAGTAGTATGTTCGGCGGCGACTACAATGAGCAGTTCTTC,CASSMFGGDYNEQFF
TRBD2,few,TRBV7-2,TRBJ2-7,TGTGCCAGCACCACGGTTAGCGGGGGCCCTTACGAGCAGTACTTC,CASTTVSGGPYEQYF
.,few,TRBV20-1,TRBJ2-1,TGCAGTGTCCAAGACTACAATGAGCAGTTCTTC,CSVQDYNEQFF
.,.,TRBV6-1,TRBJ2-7,TGTGCCAGCACTGGGAGATTATCCTACGAGCAGTACTTC,CASTGRLSYEQYF
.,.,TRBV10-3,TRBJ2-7,TGTGCCATCAGTGAATGGGCGGGGACCCGACACGAGCAGTACTTC,CAISEWAGTRHEQYF
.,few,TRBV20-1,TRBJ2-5,TGCAGTGCTCAACGGGGTTACCGAGGAGAGACCCAGTACTTC,CSAQRGYRGETQYF
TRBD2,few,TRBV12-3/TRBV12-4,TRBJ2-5,TGTGCCAGCACCCCCGGAGCGGGGGGGAAGTACCAAGAGACCCAGTACTTC,CASTPGAGGKYQETQYF
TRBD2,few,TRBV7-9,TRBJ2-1,TGTGCCAGCAGCTTAGTCATTGGGACTAGCTCATACAATGAGCAGTTCTTC,CASSLVIGTSSYNEQFF
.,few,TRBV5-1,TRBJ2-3,TGCGCCAGCAGCCTCGGGGACGTGGGGACAGATACGCAGTATTTT,CASSLGDVGTDTQYF
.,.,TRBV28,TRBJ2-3,TGTGCCAGCAGGGAGGGATTGAGAACAGATACGCAGTATTTT,CASREGLRTDTQYF
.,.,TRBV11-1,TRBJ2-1,TGTGCCAGCAGCTTAGCGGTCAGGTTAAATGAGCAGTTCTTC,CASSLAVRLNEQFF
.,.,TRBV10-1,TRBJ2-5,TGCGCCAGCAGTTCTTCAGGGGCCGTCGAGACCCAGTACTTC,CASSSSGAVETQYF
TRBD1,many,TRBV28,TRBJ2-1,TGTGCCAGCAGTCCGTCCGGGACAGCTTACAATGAGCAGTTCTTC,CASSPSGTAYNEQFF
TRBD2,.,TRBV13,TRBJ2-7,TGTGCCAGCAGCTTAAGAGCGGGGACCTACTACGAGCAGTACTTC,CASSLRAGTYYEQYF
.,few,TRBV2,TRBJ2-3,TGTGCCAGCCGCCGACAGGCGTCTGGGGATACGCAGTATTTT,CASRRQASGDTQYF
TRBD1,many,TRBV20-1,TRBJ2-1,TGCAGTGCAGACAGGGGGGGCAATGAGCAGTTCTTC,CSADRGGNEQFF
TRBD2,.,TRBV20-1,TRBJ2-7,TGCAGTGCCACCCGGACTAGCGGGAGGTCCTACGAGCAGTACTTC,CSATRTSGRSYEQYF
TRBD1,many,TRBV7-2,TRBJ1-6,TGTGCCAGCAGCTTAGACAACGGACAGGGGAGATCACCCCTCCACTTT,CASSLDNGQGRSPLHF
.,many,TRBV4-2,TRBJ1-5,TGTGCCAGCAGCATAAGTCAGGGCGATCAGCCCCAGCATTTT,CASSISQGDQPQHF